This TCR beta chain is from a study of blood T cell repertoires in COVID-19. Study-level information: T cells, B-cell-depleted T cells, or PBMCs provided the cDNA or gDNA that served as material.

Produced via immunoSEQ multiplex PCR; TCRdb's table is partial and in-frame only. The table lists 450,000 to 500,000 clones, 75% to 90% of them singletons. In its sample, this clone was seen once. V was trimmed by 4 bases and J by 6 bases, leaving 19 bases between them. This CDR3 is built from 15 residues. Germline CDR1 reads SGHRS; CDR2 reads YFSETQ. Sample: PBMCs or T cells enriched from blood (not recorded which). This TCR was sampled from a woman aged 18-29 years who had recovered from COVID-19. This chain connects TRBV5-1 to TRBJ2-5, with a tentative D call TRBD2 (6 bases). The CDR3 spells CASSRLGAGQQTQYF. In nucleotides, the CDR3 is TGCGCCAGCAGCCGTCTAGGGGCGGGGCAGCAGACCCAGTACTTC.